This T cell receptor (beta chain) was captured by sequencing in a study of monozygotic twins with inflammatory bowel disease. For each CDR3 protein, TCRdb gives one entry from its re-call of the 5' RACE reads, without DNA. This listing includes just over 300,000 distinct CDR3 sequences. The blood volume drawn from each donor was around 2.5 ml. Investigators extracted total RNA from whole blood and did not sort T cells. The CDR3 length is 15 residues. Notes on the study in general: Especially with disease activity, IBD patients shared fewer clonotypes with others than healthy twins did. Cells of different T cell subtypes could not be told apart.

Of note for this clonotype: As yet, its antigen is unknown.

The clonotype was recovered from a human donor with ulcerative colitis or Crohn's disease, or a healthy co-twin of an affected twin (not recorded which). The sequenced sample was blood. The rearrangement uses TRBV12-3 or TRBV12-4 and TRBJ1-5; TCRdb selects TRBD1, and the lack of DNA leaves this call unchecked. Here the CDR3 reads CASSSGTGIRQPQHF.